The rows below give T cell receptor beta chains drawn from one sample of a study of blood T cell repertoires in COVID-19. Assay: immunoSEQ multiplex PCR; the TCRdb copy retains only in-frame clones and omits some. The sample shows fewer than 85,000 clones, approximately 90% of them seen only once. Sequencing used peripheral blood. The receptors derive from a human donor in a cohort sampled during active COVID-19. CDR3s include the opening cysteine and the closing phenylalanine or tryptophan. The D gene is left open where the match is weak. Size values are once, few and many counts, or a class for expanded clones, and some rows have none.

d_call: .; v_call: TRBV10-3; clone_size: .; j_call: TRBJ2-5; cdr3_aa: CAIASQQGLETQYF; cdr3_nt: TGTGCCATCGCCAGCCAGCAGGGCCTTGAGACCCAGTACTTC
d_call: TRBD2; v_call: TRBV5-1; clone_size: .; j_call: TRBJ2-1; cdr3_aa: CASSLPWTSGRGPDEQFF; cdr3_nt: TGCGCCAGCAGCTTGCCATGGACTAGCGGGAGGGGCCCGGATGAGCAGTTCTTC
d_call: .; v_call: TRBV3-1/TRBV3-2; clone_size: .; j_call: TRBJ2-3; cdr3_aa: CASKPGQVYYTDTQYF; cdr3_nt: TGTGCCAGCAAGCCAGGCCAGGTTTATTACACAGATACGCAGTATTTT
d_call: TRBD1; v_call: TRBV5-1; clone_size: .; j_call: TRBJ1-4; cdr3_aa: CASSKTGIDEKLFF; cdr3_nt: TGCGCCAGCAGCAAGACAGGGATCGATGAAAAACTGTTTTTT
d_call: .; v_call: TRBV19; clone_size: .; j_call: TRBJ2-7; cdr3_aa: CASSPGDPWAEQYF; cdr3_nt: TGTGCCAGTTCCCCAGGGGACCCTTGGGCCGAGCAGTACTTC
d_call: .; v_call: TRBV5-1; clone_size: .; j_call: TRBJ1-4; cdr3_aa: CASSTGPGEKLFF; cdr3_nt: TGCGCCAGCAGCACCGGTCCCGGTGAAAAACTGTTTTTT
d_call: .; v_call: TRBV7-2; clone_size: .; j_call: TRBJ1-2; cdr3_aa: CASSPGVGGFGYTF; cdr3_nt: TGTGCCAGCAGCCCAGGCGTGGGAGGGTTTGGCTACACCTTC
d_call: TRBD1; v_call: TRBV5-1; clone_size: .; j_call: TRBJ2-2; cdr3_aa: CASSLIKTGGESGELFF; cdr3_nt: TGCGCCAGCAGCTTAATAAAGACAGGGGGCGAGTCCGGGGAGCTGTTTTTT
d_call: TRBD1; v_call: TRBV29-1; clone_size: .; j_call: TRBJ1-3; cdr3_aa: CSVGDSSGNTIYF; cdr3_nt: TGCAGCGTTGGGGACAGCTCTGGAAACACCATATATTTT
d_call: .; v_call: TRBV28; clone_size: .; j_call: TRBJ1-4; cdr3_aa: CASVDRSNEKLFF; cdr3_nt: TGTGCCAGTGTTGACAGGTCTAATGAAAAACTGTTTTTT
d_call: TRBD1; v_call: TRBV5-1; clone_size: few; j_call: TRBJ1-6; cdr3_aa: CASSPGQGDSPLHF; cdr3_nt: TGCGCCAGCAGCCCGGGACAGGGGGATTCACCCCTCCACTTT
d_call: TRBD1; v_call: TRBV11-2; clone_size: .; j_call: TRBJ2-7; cdr3_aa: CASSSDRRSYEQYF; cdr3_nt: TGTGCCAGCAGCTCGGACAGGAGATCCTACGAGCAGTACTTC
d_call: .; v_call: TRBV11-2; clone_size: .; j_call: TRBJ1-1; cdr3_aa: CASSPSGGPEAFF; cdr3_nt: TGTGCCAGCAGCCCAAGCGGGGGGCCTGAAGCTTTCTTT
d_call: TRBD2; v_call: TRBV5-4; clone_size: .; j_call: TRBJ2-7; cdr3_aa: CASSSGTSYEQYF; cdr3_nt: TGTGCCAGCAGTTCCGGGACTAGCTACGAGCAGTACTTC
d_call: TRBD1; v_call: TRBV5-8; clone_size: .; j_call: TRBJ1-2; cdr3_aa: CASNRDRNYGYTF; cdr3_nt: TGTGCCAGCAACCGGGACAGAAACTATGGCTACACCTTC
d_call: TRBD2; v_call: TRBV7-9; clone_size: .; j_call: TRBJ2-3; cdr3_aa: CASSSAAGLLGDTQYF; cdr3_nt: TGTGCCAGCAGCTCAGCAGCGGGGCTGTTGGGAGATACGCAGTATTTT
d_call: .; v_call: TRBV7-9; clone_size: .; j_call: TRBJ1-2; cdr3_aa: CASSLAQGSLNYGYTF; cdr3_nt: TGTGCCAGCAGCCTAGCCCAGGGCTCCCTTAACTATGGCTACACCTTC
d_call: TRBD1; v_call: TRBV10-3; clone_size: .; j_call: TRBJ1-1; cdr3_aa: CAIRQGTSYNTEAFF; cdr3_nt: TGTGCCATCCGACAGGGCACCTCCTACAACACTGAAGCTTTCTTT
d_call: TRBD1; v_call: TRBV29-1; clone_size: .; j_call: TRBJ1-4; cdr3_aa: CSASGTGGEKLFF; cdr3_nt: TGCAGCGCCTCCGGGACAGGGGGTGAAAAACTGTTTTTT
d_call: .; v_call: TRBV27; clone_size: .; j_call: TRBJ2-7; cdr3_aa: CASSPTAWEPGHEQYF; cdr3_nt: TGTGCCAGCAGTCCCACCGCCTGGGAGCCTGGCCACGAGCAGTACTTC
d_call: .; v_call: TRBV7-3; clone_size: .; j_call: TRBJ1-2; cdr3_aa: CASSLDRGYGYTF; cdr3_nt: TGTGCCAGCAGCTTAGACAGAGGCTATGGCTACACCTTC
d_call: .; v_call: TRBV7-2; clone_size: .; j_call: TRBJ2-7; cdr3_aa: CASSLGWGGTTNEQYF; cdr3_nt: TGTGCCAGCAGCTTAGGTTGGGGGGGCACTACGAACGAGCAGTACTTC
d_call: .; v_call: TRBV12-3/TRBV12-4; clone_size: .; j_call: TRBJ2-3; cdr3_aa: CASSEADTQYF; cdr3_nt: TGTGCCAGCAGTGAGGCAGATACGCAGTATTTT
d_call: .; v_call: TRBV5-4; clone_size: .; j_call: TRBJ1-2; cdr3_aa: CASSLAGGESYGYTF; cdr3_nt: TGTGCCAGCAGCTTGGCGGGGGGGGAGAGTTATGGCTACACCTTC
d_call: .; v_call: TRBV7-2; clone_size: once; j_call: TRBJ2-1; cdr3_aa: CASSVKGDGYNEQFF; cdr3_nt: TGTGCCAGCAGCGTGAAAGGGGATGGGTACAATGAGCAGTTCTTC
d_call: .; v_call: TRBV3-1/TRBV3-2; clone_size: .; j_call: TRBJ2-7; cdr3_aa: CASSQDLGGARNEQYF; cdr3_nt: TGTGCCAGCAGCCAAGATCTTGGGGGGGCTCGGAACGAGCAGTACTTC
d_call: .; v_call: TRBV7-9; clone_size: .; j_call: TRBJ2-1; cdr3_aa: CASSRTGGINEQFF; cdr3_nt: TGTGCCAGCAGCCGGACAGGAGGGATAAATGAGCAGTTCTTC
d_call: TRBD1; v_call: TRBV28; clone_size: once; j_call: TRBJ1-2; cdr3_aa: CASLGQNYGYTF; cdr3_nt: TGTGCCAGCCTGGGACAGAACTATGGCTACACCTTC
d_call: .; v_call: TRBV30; clone_size: .; j_call: TRBJ1-3; cdr3_aa: CAWTAGGNTIYF; cdr3_nt: TGTGCCTGGACAGCGGGAGGAAACACCATATATTTT
d_call: TRBD1; v_call: TRBV25-1; clone_size: .; j_call: TRBJ2-7; cdr3_aa: CASSERTGVTDEQYF; cdr3_nt: TGTGCCAGCAGTGAAAGGACAGGGGTTACGGACGAGCAGTACTTC
d_call: .; v_call: TRBV9; clone_size: .; j_call: TRBJ1-2; cdr3_aa: CASSVAGGANYGYTF; cdr3_nt: TGTGCCAGCAGCGTAGCTGGGGGCGCGAACTATGGCTACACCTTC
d_call: .; v_call: TRBV7-2; clone_size: .; j_call: TRBJ2-1; cdr3_aa: CASSLGRNNEQFF; cdr3_nt: TGTGCCAGCAGCTTAGGGCGGAACAATGAGCAGTTCTTC
d_call: .; v_call: TRBV7-7; clone_size: .; j_call: TRBJ2-7; cdr3_aa: CASSQTGIADEQYF; cdr3_nt: TGTGCCAGCAGCCAAACGGGAATCGCCGACGAGCAGTACTTC
d_call: TRBD1; v_call: TRBV5-4; clone_size: .; j_call: TRBJ1-2; cdr3_aa: CASSRGTGAYGYTF; cdr3_nt: TGTGCCAGCTCCCGAGGGACAGGAGCCTATGGCTACACCTTC
d_call: .; v_call: TRBV11-2; clone_size: .; j_call: TRBJ2-5; cdr3_aa: CASSLGQKETQYF; cdr3_nt: TGTGCCAGCAGCTTAGGACAGAAAGAGACCCAGTACTTC
d_call: TRBD2; v_call: TRBV11-2; clone_size: .; j_call: TRBJ2-7; cdr3_aa: CASSPSAGAPYEQYF; cdr3_nt: TGTGCCAGCAGCCCCTCAGCGGGGGCACCCTACGAGCAGTACTTC
d_call: .; v_call: TRBV11-2; clone_size: .; j_call: TRBJ2-7; cdr3_aa: CASSLAQYYEQYF; cdr3_nt: TGTGCCAGCAGCTTAGCACAGTACTACGAGCAGTACTTC
d_call: TRBD2; v_call: TRBV4-2; clone_size: .; j_call: TRBJ2-7; cdr3_aa: CASSQATSHLRYEQYF; cdr3_nt: TGTGCCAGCAGCCAAGCGACTAGCCACCTTCGCTACGAGCAGTACTTC
d_call: .; v_call: TRBV4-2; clone_size: .; j_call: TRBJ1-2; cdr3_aa: CASSQGGQGMRNYGYTF; cdr3_nt: TGTGCCAGCAGCCAAGGTGGCCAGGGAATGCGGAACTATGGCTACACCTTC
d_call: TRBD1; v_call: TRBV4-2; clone_size: once; j_call: TRBJ1-2; cdr3_aa: CASSQDRTGNGYTF; cdr3_nt: TGTGCCAGCAGCCAAGATAGGACAGGGAATGGCTACACCTTC
d_call: TRBD2; v_call: TRBV5-1; clone_size: few; j_call: TRBJ2-1; cdr3_aa: CASSRRTSGRTGEQFF; cdr3_nt: TGCGCCAGCAGCCGCCGGACTAGCGGGAGAACAGGGGAGCAGTTCTTC
d_call: .; v_call: TRBV15; clone_size: .; j_call: TRBJ2-7; cdr3_aa: CATSTGGLVHEQYF; cdr3_nt: TGTGCCACCAGCACTGGGGGCTTAGTCCACGAGCAGTACTTC
d_call: TRBD1; v_call: TRBV7-9; clone_size: .; j_call: TRBJ1-2; cdr3_aa: CASSSMTGGGGYTF; cdr3_nt: TGTGCCAGCAGCTCAATGACAGGGGGCGGTGGCTACACCTTC
d_call: .; v_call: TRBV5-1; clone_size: .; j_call: TRBJ2-1; cdr3_aa: CASSLPGAVFNEQFF; cdr3_nt: TGCGCCAGCAGCTTGCCTGGGGCCGTGTTTAATGAGCAGTTCTTC
d_call: .; v_call: TRBV19; clone_size: few; j_call: TRBJ1-4; cdr3_aa: CASSSGLSGTNEKLFF; cdr3_nt: TGTGCCAGTAGTTCCGGCCTCAGCGGGACTAATGAAAAACTGTTTTTT
d_call: .; v_call: TRBV3-1/TRBV3-2; clone_size: once; j_call: TRBJ1-5; cdr3_aa: CASSQAQDNQPQHF; cdr3_nt: TGTGCCAGCAGCCAAGCTCAGGATAATCAGCCCCAGCATTTT
d_call: TRBD2; v_call: TRBV19; clone_size: .; j_call: TRBJ2-1; cdr3_aa: CASSVTGLAVYNEQFF; cdr3_nt: TGTGCCAGTAGTGTAACGGGACTAGCGGTCTACAATGAGCAGTTCTTC
d_call: TRBD1; v_call: TRBV27; clone_size: .; j_call: TRBJ2-7; cdr3_aa: CASSFQRGPYEQYF; cdr3_nt: TGTGCCAGCAGTTTTCAAAGGGGGCCCTACGAGCAGTACTTC
d_call: TRBD2; v_call: TRBV18; clone_size: .; j_call: TRBJ2-5; cdr3_aa: CASSPPLAGVETQYF; cdr3_nt: TGTGCCAGCTCACCACCGCTAGCGGGGGTCGAGACCCAGTACTTC
d_call: TRBD2; v_call: TRBV18; clone_size: .; j_call: TRBJ2-1; cdr3_aa: CASSPKIGTSGDNEQFF; cdr3_nt: TGTGCCAGCTCACCAAAGATAGGGACTAGCGGGGACAATGAGCAGTTCTTC
d_call: .; v_call: TRBV3-1/TRBV3-2; clone_size: once; j_call: TRBJ2-1; cdr3_aa: CASRATYNEQFF; cdr3_nt: TGTGCCAGCAGAGCTACGTACAATGAGCAGTTCTTC
d_call: TRBD2; v_call: TRBV2; clone_size: .; j_call: TRBJ2-7; cdr3_aa: CASRGGDYGYEQYF; cdr3_nt: TGTGCCAGCCGAGGAGGGGACTACGGCTACGAGCAGTACTTC
d_call: .; v_call: TRBV3-1/TRBV3-2; clone_size: .; j_call: TRBJ1-1; cdr3_aa: CASWGEQNTEAFF; cdr3_nt: TGTGCCAGCTGGGGAGAACAGAACACTGAAGCTTTCTTT
d_call: .; v_call: TRBV11-2; clone_size: .; j_call: TRBJ1-5; cdr3_aa: CASSLEATPNQPQHF; cdr3_nt: TGTGCCAGCAGCTTAGAAGCTACCCCTAATCAGCCCCAGCATTTT
d_call: TRBD2; v_call: TRBV5-4; clone_size: .; j_call: TRBJ2-5; cdr3_aa: CASSLAASSGGETQYF; cdr3_nt: TGTGCCAGCAGCTTGGCGGCGTCTAGCGGAGGGGAGACCCAGTACTTC
d_call: TRBD2; v_call: TRBV7-8; clone_size: .; j_call: TRBJ2-5; cdr3_aa: CASSFSPGTSGLLETQYF; cdr3_nt: TGTGCCAGCAGCTTCTCCCCCGGGACTAGCGGACTCCTAGAGACCCAGTACTTC
d_call: TRBD2; v_call: TRBV15; clone_size: .; j_call: TRBJ2-7; cdr3_aa: CATSSTRLAGGSSYEQYF; cdr3_nt: TGTGCCACCAGCAGTACGCGGCTAGCGGGCGGGAGCTCCTACGAGCAGTACTTC
d_call: .; v_call: TRBV4-1; clone_size: .; j_call: TRBJ1-1; cdr3_aa: CASSQDAENTEAFF; cdr3_nt: TGCGCCAGCAGCCAAGATGCGGAGAACACTGAAGCTTTCTTT